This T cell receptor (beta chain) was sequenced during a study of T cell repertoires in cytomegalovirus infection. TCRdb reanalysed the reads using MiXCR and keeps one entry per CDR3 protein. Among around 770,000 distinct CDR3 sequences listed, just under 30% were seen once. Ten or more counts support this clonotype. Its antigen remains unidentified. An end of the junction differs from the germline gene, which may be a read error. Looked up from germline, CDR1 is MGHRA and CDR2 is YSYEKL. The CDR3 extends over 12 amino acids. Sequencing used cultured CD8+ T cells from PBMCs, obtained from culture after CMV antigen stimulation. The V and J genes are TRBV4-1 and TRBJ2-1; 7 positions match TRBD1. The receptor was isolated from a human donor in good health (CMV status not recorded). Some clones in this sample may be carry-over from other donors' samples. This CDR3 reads CASSHRGNEQFF. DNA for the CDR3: TGTGCCAGCAGCCACAGGGGAAATGAGCAGTTCTTC.